This T cell receptor beta chain was sequenced in a study of STAT5B mutations in CD4+ large granular lymphocyte leukemia. The germline V gene encodes CDR1 MNHNS and CDR2 SASEGT. The CDR3 is 14 residues long. Trimming stripped 7 bases from V and 1 base from J, with 12 bases between. Sequencing was performed with immunoSEQ multiplex PCR; in TCRdb, only in-frame clones are kept and a portion is missing. This sample yields about 36,000 clones, of which roughly 76% are seen a single time; 2% to 3% belongs to the top ten. This rearrangement joins TRBV6-1 to TRBJ2-3; D gene uncertain. Input material: CD4+ T cells from blood buffy coats. This TCR came from a human donor in good health. The CDR3 sequence: CASTPQPGTDTQYF. The CDR3, as DNA: TGTGCCAGCACCCCCCAGCCAGGCACAGATACGCAGTATTTT.